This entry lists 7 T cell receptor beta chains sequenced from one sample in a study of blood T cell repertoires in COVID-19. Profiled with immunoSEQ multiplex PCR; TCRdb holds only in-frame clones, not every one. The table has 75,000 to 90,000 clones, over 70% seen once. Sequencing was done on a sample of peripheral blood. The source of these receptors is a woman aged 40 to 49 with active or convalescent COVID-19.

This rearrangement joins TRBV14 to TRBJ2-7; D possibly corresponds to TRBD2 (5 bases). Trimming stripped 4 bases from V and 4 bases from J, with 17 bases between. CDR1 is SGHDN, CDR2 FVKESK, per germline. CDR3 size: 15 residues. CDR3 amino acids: CASSPRTYYGYEQYF. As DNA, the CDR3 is TGTGCCAGCAGCCCCCGGACTTACTACGGGTACGAGCAGTACTTC.

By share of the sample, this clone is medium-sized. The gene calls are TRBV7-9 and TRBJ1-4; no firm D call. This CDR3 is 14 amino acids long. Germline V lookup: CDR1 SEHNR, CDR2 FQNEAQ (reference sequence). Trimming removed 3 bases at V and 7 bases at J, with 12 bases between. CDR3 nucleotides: TGTGCCAGCAGCTTCCAACAGTCCAGTGAAAAACTGTTTTTT. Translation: CASSFQQSSEKLFF.

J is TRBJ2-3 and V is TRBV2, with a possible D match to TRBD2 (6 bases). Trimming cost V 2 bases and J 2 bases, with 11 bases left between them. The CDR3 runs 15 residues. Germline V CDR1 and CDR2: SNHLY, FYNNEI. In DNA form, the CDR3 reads TGTGCCAGCAGTGAAAAGGGACTCCCCACAGATACGCAGTATTTT. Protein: CASSEKGLPTDTQYF.

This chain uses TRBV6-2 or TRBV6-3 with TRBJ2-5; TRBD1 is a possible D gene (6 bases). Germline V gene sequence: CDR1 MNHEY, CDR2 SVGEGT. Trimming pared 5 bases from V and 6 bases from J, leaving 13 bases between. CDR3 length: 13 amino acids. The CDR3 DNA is TGTGCCAGCAGTGATACAGGGCCGAAGACCCAGTACTTC. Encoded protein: CASSDTGPKTQYF.

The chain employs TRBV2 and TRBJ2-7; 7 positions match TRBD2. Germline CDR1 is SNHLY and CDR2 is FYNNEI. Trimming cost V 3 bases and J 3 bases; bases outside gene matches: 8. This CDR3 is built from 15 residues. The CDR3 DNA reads TGTGCCAGCAGTGATCCCCGGGGAGGGAACTACGAGCAGTACTTC. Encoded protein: CASSDPRGGNYEQYF.

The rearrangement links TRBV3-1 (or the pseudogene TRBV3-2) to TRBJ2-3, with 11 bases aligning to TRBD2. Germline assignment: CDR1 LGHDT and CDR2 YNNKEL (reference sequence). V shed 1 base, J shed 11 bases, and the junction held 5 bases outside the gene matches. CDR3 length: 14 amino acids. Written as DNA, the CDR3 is TGTGCCAGCAGCCAAGGACTAGCGGGGACCATGCAGTATTTT. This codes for CASSQGLAGTMQYF.

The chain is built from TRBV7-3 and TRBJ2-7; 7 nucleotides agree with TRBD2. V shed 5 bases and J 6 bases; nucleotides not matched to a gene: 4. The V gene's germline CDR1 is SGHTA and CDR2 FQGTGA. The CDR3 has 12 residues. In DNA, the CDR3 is TGTGCCAGCAGCCCCGCTAGCGGCGAGCAGTACTTC. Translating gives CASSPASGEQYF.